This TCR beta chain was identified during a study of immune cell composition in non-small cell lung cancer. Study-wide results and limits: Overall clonality, unlike maximal tumour-associated clone frequency, did not predict TIL reactivity. Tumour TCR-beta clonality showed no significant link to smoking pack-years.

Measured with immunoSEQ multiplex PCR; TCRdb has only the in-frame clones, and not every one. The sample has some 2,700 clones, 73% seen once. The CDR3 is 15 residues long. V shed 5 bases and J 4 bases; nucleotides not matched to a gene: 8. Germline V lookup: CDR1 ENHRY, CDR2 SYGVKD. Normal lung sampling was at least 3 cm from the tumour, as distant as possible. A remark on this clone: The antigen is undetermined.

These same records also appear under a second study, on CD4 T cells in lung cancer. That publication notes: Neoantigen-specific CD4+ T-cell clones and TCRs were isolated from blood. Most patients were former smokers with adenocarcinoma or squamous histology.

Source material: non-adjacent lung tissue. The TCR comes from a human donor with non-small cell lung cancer. The chain is built from TRBV10-3 and TRBJ1-2; 9 bases fit TRBD1. As DNA, the CDR3 is TGTGCCATCAGTCAGGCGGGACAGGGTAGCTATGGCTACACCTTC. Encoded protein: CAISQAGQGSYGYTF.